The 2 T cell receptor beta chains presented below share a single source sample, sequenced in a study of blood T cells in healthy people across ages. Together with a sample-barcoded 5' primer, a J-beta primer mix was included in a second PCR lasting 7 to 11 cycles. TCRdb called the 5' RACE reads again in MiXCR, with one record for every CDR3 protein. The sample contains approximately 1.5 million distinct CDR3 sequences, under 55% of which appear only once. Material: blood. These receptors all stem from a woman in her late teens or twenties in good health.

The chain couples TRBV27 to TRBJ2-2; D remains unclear. The germline V and J ends were trimmed by 6 bases and 1 base, with 12 bases remaining between them. The CDR3 has 15 residues. The V gene's germline CDR1 is MNHEY and CDR2 SMNVEV (reference sequence). The DNA of the CDR3 is TGTGCCAGCAGCGTAAGCCGGGTGAACACCGGGGAGCTGTTTTTT. Translation gives CASSVSRVNTGELFF.

In its sample, this clonotype was seen a few times. The J gene is TRBJ1-5, the V gene TRBV6-2 or TRBV6-3, with D possibly being TRBD1 (5 bases). Germline CDR1 MNHEY, CDR2 SVGEGT. V lost 8 bases and J lost 0, with 11 bases in between. The CDR3 is 14 amino acids. Written as DNA, the CDR3 is TGTGCCAGCGGGGGAACAGGTAGCAATCAGCCCCAGCATTTT. Protein product: CASGGTGSNQPQHF.